Reported below is one T cell receptor beta chain. Its antigen is not identified. PCR was performed using 60 Vbeta and 13 Jbeta primers. Original data processing: An analysis performed later counted 74 million or so unique TCR beta chains (roughly 11 million of them shared). Repertoires were generated with immunoSEQ multiplex PCR, while TCRdb's copy carries only in-frame clones and drops some. V, J and clone size were drawn from that table, and D and trimming were deduced from the DNA. The data hold about 88,000 clones, with 80% to 90% observed a single time. These data are taken from a study of cytomegalovirus exposure and HLA in healthy donors. Study-wide background: Most genotyped donors, 65% to 90% of fewer than 400, had Caucasian-associated genetic ancestry.

Study-wide points: Later analysis reportedly placed an Asian-associated ancestry cluster below the approximately 650-donor mean in N-insertions.

Trimming took 6 bases from V and 7 from J; bases not matched to a gene: 9. Germline values: CDR1 MGHDK, CDR2 SYGVNS. This CDR3 spans 15 amino acids. The material sequenced was PBMCs. This clonotype was obtained from a man between 18 and 29 years old in good health and CMV-seronegative. V usage is TRBV25-1 and J usage is TRBJ2-3, with 11 bases that match TRBD2. CDR3 nucleotide sequence: TGTGCCAGCAGCCTCGGGACTAGCGGTTTAAATACGCAGTATTTT. Translated, it gives CASSLGTSGLNTQYF.